Shown below are 20 T cell receptor beta chains from a single sample sequenced in a study of T cells in Graves' hyperthyroidism and ophthalmopathy. Authors of the study amplified TCR beta CDR3 regions from RNA transcripts. With the HTBI primer set, the TCR CDR3 went through a first round of RT-PCR. TCRdb re-analysed the multiplex PCR reads in MiXCR, keeping a single row per CDR3 protein. The sample yields 660,000 or so distinct CDR3 sequences, 20% to 25% seen once. The specimen was blood. Every receptor here comes from a man aged 25-45 years with Graves' ophthalmopathy.

At least ten counts were recorded for this clonotype. The chain employs TRBV18 and TRBJ1-5; perhaps TRBD1 as D (5 bases). Trimming left V 4 bases short and J 5 bases short, with 12 bases between. Germline V gene lookup returns CDR1 KGHSH and CDR2 LQKENI. CDR3 length: 14 residues. The CDR3 DNA follows: TGTGCCAGCTCACAGGGGCAGAATTATCAGCCCCAGCATTTT. Translating gives CASSQGQNYQPQHF.

The chain carries TRBV4-1 and TRBJ2-7; maybe TRBD2 (5 bases). CDR3 size: 13 residues. The V gene lost 1 base and the J gene lost 3 bases, with 7 bases spanning the gap. CDR1 is MGHRA, CDR2 YSYEKL, per germline. The CDR3: CASSQGGFYEQYF. The CDR3 bases are TGCGCCAGCAGCCAAGGAGGGTTCTACGAGCAGTACTTC.

The rearrangement links TRBV24-1 to TRBJ2-3; no definite D call. CDR3 length equals 15 residues. V was trimmed by 2 bases and J by 2 bases, leaving 10 bases between them. Germline V CDR1 and CDR2: KGHDR, SFDVKD. CDR3 protein: CATSDSIVPTDTQYF. CDR3 nucleotides: TGTGCCACCAGTGATTCTATAGTTCCCACAGATACGCAGTATTTT.

This clonotype has more than one count but fewer than ten. V gene TRBV3-1 combines with J gene TRBJ2-1; 14 nucleotides align to TRBD2. Germline V gene lookup returns CDR1 LGHDT and CDR2 YNNKEL (reference sequence). CDR3 length: 20 amino acids. V gave up 0 bases and J gave up 0 bases; unmatched junction bases: 7. Here the CDR3 reads CASSQDPGTSGRLSYNEQFF. The DNA for the CDR3 is TGTGCCAGCAGCCAAGATCCCGGGACTAGCGGGAGACTCTCCTACAATGAGCAGTTCTTC.

This clonotype was observed at least ten times. The gene calls are TRBV18 and TRBJ1-1; D is possibly TRBD1 (5 bases). Per germline, CDR1 KGHSH and CDR2 LQKENI. V lost 8 bases, J lost 4 bases, and 11 bases lay in between. CDR3 length equals 12 residues. CDR3: CASRGKGTEAFF. The CDR3 region has the DNA TGTGCCAGCCGGGGGAAAGGCACTGAAGCTTTCTTT.

A few counts support this clonotype. The chain couples TRBV4-1 to TRBJ1-3; perhaps TRBD1 as D (5 bases). Germline CDR1 and CDR2: MGHRA and YSYEKL. The CDR3 runs to 14 residues. V lost 1 base and J lost 2, with 6 bases in between. CDR3 sequence: CASSQGQPGNTIYF. The CDR3, as DNA: TGCGCCAGCAGCCAAGGACAGCCTGGAAACACCATATATTTT.

This clonotype occurred a few times. The chain recombines TRBV19 with TRBJ1-5; D is ambiguous. Germline V gene data show CDR1 as LNHDA and CDR2 as SQIVND (reference sequence). The CDR3 spans 13 residues. V was pared by 0 bases and J by 7 bases, with 7 bases between. The CDR3 DNA is TGTGCCAGTAGTATAGATCTAAGACAGCCCCAGCATTTT. Translating gives CASSIDLRQPQHF.

This clonotype has a handful of counts. This sequence joins TRBV20-1 and TRBJ1-5; maybe TRBD1 (5 bases). V gave up 6 bases and J gave up 7 bases, with 22 bases separating them. Germline lookup yields CDR1 DFQATT and CDR2 SNEGSKA (reference sequence). The CDR3 length is 15 residues. CDR3 bases: TGCAGTGCCAATAAAAGGGCCGGCAGGGAACAGCCCCAGCATTTT. This translates into CSANKRAGREQPQHF.

The V call is TRBV4-1, the J call TRBJ2-7; 9 bases match TRBD1. J gave up 4 bases and V 3 bases, and 10 bases lay outside the gene matches. Per germline, CDR1 MGHRA and CDR2 YSYEKL. The CDR3 is 16 residues long. DNA for the CDR3: TGCGCCAGCAGCCAGGGAACCGGGACAGGGAGATACGAGCAGTACTTC. Translation gives CASSQGTGTGRYEQYF.

This clonotype showed up many times. This chain connects TRBV13 to TRBJ2-7; 14 bases are shared with TRBD2. The CDR3 covers 15 residues. V was pared by 4 bases and J by 7 bases, with 6 bases of the junction left unmatched. The germline V gene encodes CDR1 PRHDT and CDR2 FYEKMQ (reference sequence). The CDR3 region is CASSSGLAGAREQYF. CDR3 sequence (DNA): TGTGCCAGCAGCTCGGGACTAGCGGGAGCGAGGGAGCAGTACTTC.

The sample holds many counts of this clonotype. The chain has TRBV5-1 and TRBJ2-7; perhaps D is TRBD1 or TRBD2 (5 bases each). CDR1 is SGHRS, CDR2 YFSETQ, per germline. V dropped 3 bases and J dropped 3 bases, with 19 bases sitting between them. This CDR3 has 16 residues. The CDR3 protein is CASSSITGTAHYEQYF. CDR3 nucleotide sequence: TGCGCCAGCAGCTCTATCACCGGGACGGCACACTACGAGCAGTACTTC. The whole variable domain, remainder taken from reference TRBV5-1 and TRBJ2-7, is KAGVTQTPRYLIKTRGQQVTLSCSPISGHRSVSWYQQTPGQGLQFLFEYFSETQRNKGNFPGRFSGRQFSNSRSEMNVSTLELGDSALYLCASSSITGTAHYEQYFGPGTRLTVT.

As for this clonotype: A much larger clone differs from this one at a single base, so this may be a read error. V and J are TRBV6-2 or TRBV6-3 and TRBJ2-3; D might be TRBD1 or TRBD2, each matching 5 bases. CDR1 is MNHEY and CDR2 is SVGEGT in the germline V gene. The CDR3 runs to 12 residues. The V end lost 6 bases, the J end lost 9 bases, and 13 bases lay between the germline ends. The CDR3 DNA reads TGTGCCAGCAGGATGGGCGAGGGGACGCAGTATTTT. Protein: CASRMGEGTQYF.

This clonotype showed up just a few times. The V and J genes are TRBV6-2 or TRBV6-3 and TRBJ1-5; tentative D call: TRBD1 (6 bases). The CDR3 contains 19 residues. V shed 2 bases and J shed 4 bases, with 24 bases lying between them. Germline V gene lookup returns CDR1 MNHEY and CDR2 SVGEGT. The DNA for the CDR3 is TGTGCCAGCAGTTACGCAAGGCGTAGTGCCAGGGGAGGAAATCAGCCCCAGCATTTT. Translated: CASSYARRSARGGNQPQHF.

The chain couples TRBV30 to TRBJ2-7; D unclear. The germline V gene encodes CDR1 GTSNPN and CDR2 SVGIG (reference sequence). Between the trimmed V and J ends, which lost 3 bases and 3 bases, there was a span of 9 bases. CDR3 size: 12 residues. The CDR3 loop is CAWRRSLYEQYF. CDR3 coding DNA: TGTGCCTGGAGACGCAGCCTCTACGAGCAGTACTTC.

This clonotype has a handful of counts. The V and J genes are TRBV27 and TRBJ2-7; a weak D match, TRBD1 (5 bases). The V and J ends lost 2 bases and 0 bases respectively, with 14 bases between them. Germline CDR1 MNHEY, CDR2 SMNVEV (reference sequence). The CDR3 has 16 amino acids. The CDR3 is CASSLGAGRTSYEQYF. The DNA for the CDR3 is TGTGCCAGCAGTTTAGGGGCAGGAAGAACCTCCTACGAGCAGTACTTC.

This clonotype was observed at least ten times. The CDR3 loop reads CAWSVGQYEQYF. The CDR3 nucleotides read TGTGCCTGGAGTGTCGGGCAGTACGAGCAGTACTTC. The V and J genes are TRBV30 and TRBJ2-7; D not resolved. The germline V and J ends were trimmed by 0 bases and 4 bases, with 7 bases remaining between them. The germline CDR1 and CDR2 sequences are GTSNPN and SVGIG (reference sequence). The CDR3 has 12 residues.

This clonotype was detected only a few times. The chain combines TRBV7-2 with TRBJ2-1; possible D gene TRBD2, 5 bases. The CDR3 is 13 residues long. Germline CDR1 reads SGHTA; CDR2 reads FQGNSA. With 4 bases removed from V and 6 bases from J, the gap between germline ends came to 10 bases. The CDR3 spells CASSWESPNEQFF. The DNA of the CDR3 is TGTGCCAGCAGCTGGGAGTCCCCCAATGAGCAGTTCTTC.

The rearrangement uses TRBV5-5 and TRBJ2-7; possibly TRBD1 or TRBD2 for D (5 bases each). Germline assignment: CDR1 SGHKS and CDR2 YYEKEE (reference sequence). Trimming took 5 bases from V and 4 from J, leaving 10 bases between them. This CDR3 is 12 amino acids long. The CDR3 bases are TGTGCCAGCAGACGAGGGGAGTACGAGCAGTACTTC. Translating gives CASRRGEYEQYF.

V and J are TRBV27 and TRBJ2-1, with TRBD2 matching over 7 bases. CDR1 and CDR2 (germline): MNHEY, SMNVEV (reference sequence). With V trimmed by 0 bases and J by 6 bases, 5 bases remained unmatched. The CDR3 consists of 15 residues. DNA of the CDR3: TGTGCCAGCAGTTTATCCAGCGGGATAAGCAATGAGCAGTTCTTC. Its protein product is CASSLSSGISNEQFF.

In this sample, this clonotype turned up many times. The genes are TRBV5-1 and TRBJ2-7, with 8 bases that match TRBD1. The CDR3 extends over 14 amino acids. Germline values: CDR1 SGHRS, CDR2 YFSETQ. V trimming: 5 bases; J trimming: 2 bases; junction bases outside the gene matches: 6. As DNA, the CDR3 is TGCGCCAGCAGGTCTACAGGGGGACCCTACGAGCAGTACTTC. It specifies CASRSTGGPYEQYF.